Given below is one T cell receptor (beta chain) in context. The target of this receptor is not known. The input lacks base qualities; no much larger clone sits a single base away. The data were taken from a study of shared clonotypes between healthy human individuals (TCRdb year 2020). Describing the broader study: The cohort comprised two women and three men aged 18 to 49 years. Blood TCR repertoires of five healthy adults were deeply sequenced to estimate repertoire size and the extent of clonotype sharing between individuals. Libraries were prepared and TCR repertoires were sequenced by different laboratories using diverse techniques, in order to increase sequencing depth and limit assay-specific biases. Between about 0.8 and 8.9 billion PBMCs per donor were obtained by leukapheresis. Per donor, three plates each were used for CD4 naive and CD4 memory, two for CD8 naive, and one for CD8 memory.

The germline V gene encodes CDR1 MNHNY and CDR2 SVGAGI (reference sequence). The V and J ends are trimmed by 5 bases and 0 bases, leaving 8 bases between them. The CDR3 starts with the cysteine, ends with the phenylalanine, and has 14 residues. CDR3 DNA only is kept here, 42 bases in frame from base 1. TCR CDR3 regions were amplified from genomic DNA by multiplex PCR using the deep immunoSEQ assay. For each cell subset, the extracted genomic DNA was distributed evenly across all wells of several immunoSEQ 96-well plates, and each plate served as one replicate. For sorted subsets, 150 to 250 ng of genomic DNA, equivalent to roughly 33,000 T cell genomes, went into each replicate PCR. Purified libraries were measured with a Qubit 3.0 fluorometer, size-checked on a Bioanalyzer 2100, and measured again with the KAPA Library Quantification kit. Every immunoSEQ 96-well plate was sequenced on a separate single-read 150-cycle Illumina NextSeq 550 flow cell. On the authors' methods: Because the immunoSEQ output held only junctional sequences and lacked quality scores, the filtering could not match the filtering applied to full-length reads. To assign V/J genes and CDR3, sequences were annotated using PyIR, a Python wrapper for IgBLAST v1.9, with IMGT germline references. Reads were filtered out if the reads had weak V/J assignments (E-value above 1e-6), no CDR3, stop codons, out-of-frame junctions, or ambiguous translated residues. V3J clonotypes were defined as sequences sharing an identical inferred V gene, J gene, and CDR3 amino acid sequence. Percentage overlap between repertoires was computed as shared unique clonotypes divided by the size of the smaller repertoire. Three approaches were used to assess repertoire richness: RTK rarefaction, the Chao1 estimator, and Recon v2.1 estimates of unobserved clonotypes. OLGA was used to compute generation probabilities for all TCRbeta clonotypes that the gDNA method yielded from a few donors. TCRdb took over this immuneACCESS table, retaining in-frame rearrangements with V and J assigned. Such tables are incomplete; in checked studies, under half of the missing clones stem from an unresolved V gene, and the remainder is unexplained. The D gene and trimming were derived from the DNA, and the V and J assignments and clone size from that table. This sample has a few million clones in its table, and just over 90% of those were observed once. Jointly, the top ten make up 0.11% to 0.15% of the sample.

The donors were healthy, HIV-negative adults who had no recently reported acute infections or vaccinations. Only Caucasian adults living in Nashville, Tennessee, USA were represented among the donors. CD4+ T cells were enriched by magnetic negative selection, after which naive cells were positively selected on CD45RA and the negative fraction was taken as the memory subset. Blood was collected by leukapheresis, and PBMCs were isolated by Ficoll-Histopaque density gradient centrifugation and then cryopreserved in liquid nitrogen vapor phase. Analytical flow cytometry was used to check the purity and quantity of each magnetically sorted T cell population. Genomic DNA was isolated from every sorted fraction and measured by UV absorbance on a Nanodrop 2000c. Overall study outcomes, separate from this receptor: Estimated clonotype richness was generally larger for naive than for memory subsets. Across several donors, 5% to 6% of naive CD4, 3% to 4% of naive CD8, around 2.5% of memory CD4, and 0.4% of memory CD8 clonotypes were shared. Even with the large sequencing depth, rarefaction of the sorted-subset datasets indicated that sequencing was incomplete. Sampling was restricted to blood, and TCR repertoires in tissues likely differ from the TCR repertoires found in blood. Compared with non-shared clonotypes, the clonotypes found in all four sorted-subset donors had higher generation probabilities. The small number of donors limited the genetic and exposure-history diversity represented. Pairwise subsampling led to the expectation that sequencing depth would affect the degree of clonotype sharing among donors.

This clonotype originated in a man aged 18 to 29 in good health. The sample consisted of naive CD4+ T cells sorted from blood. This sample's cell subset or site label indicates: CD45RA+ positively selected. The chain is made from TRBV6-6 and TRBJ1-3, with no confidently assigned D gene. The CDR3 amino acid sequence is: CASSRASSGNTIYF. Read as DNA, the sequence is TGTGCCAGCAGTCGTGCCTCCTCTGGAAACACCATATATTTT.